This entry lists 31 T cell receptor beta chains sequenced from one sample in a study of T cells in Graves' hyperthyroidism and ophthalmopathy (dated by TCRdb to the late 2010s). Libraries were built with multiplex PCR. The sequencer was an Illumina HiSeq 2000. The TCR beta CDR3 regions were amplified from RNA transcripts. The TCR CDR3 was subjected to a first round of RT-PCR using the HTBI primer set and the Qiagen OneStep RT-PCR kit. The public reads were run again by TCRdb, first through fastp at Q25 and then through MiXCR, and only productive beta chains were kept. Each entry is one CDR3 protein sequence, shown with its most common DNA and genes. For this sample the table gives 250,000 to 400,000 distinct CDR3 sequences, of which approximately 13% were detected only once. The leading ten clones occupy around 32% of the sample. The sequencing sample was made of blood. The receptors come from a middle-aged woman with Graves' ophthalmopathy.

This chain connects TRBV29-1 to TRBJ2-7; TRBD2 might be the D (5 bases). CDR1 is SQVTM and CDR2 is ANQGSEA in the germline V gene. This CDR3 has 13 amino acids. V gave up 6 bases and J gave up 3 bases, with 15 bases separating them. The CDR3 DNA reads as TGCAGCGTACCGGAAGAGGGCGGCTACGAGCAGTACTTC. It codes for CSVPEEGGYEQYF.

CDR3 region: CSARDWSTYNSPLHF. The CDR3 DNA reads as TGCAGTGCTAGAGATTGGTCCACCTATAATTCACCCCTCCACTTT. The V gene is TRBV20-1, the J gene TRBJ1-6; D gene unclear. Germline V lookup: CDR1 DFQATT, CDR2 SNEGSKA (reference sequence). This CDR3 is built from 15 residues. The V end was cut by 0 bases, the J end by 2 bases, with 8 bases between.

The chain has TRBV28 and TRBJ1-4; the D gene is possibly TRBD1 (5 bases). Germline V gene sequence: CDR1 MDHEN, CDR2 SYDVKM. The CDR3 is made up of 15 amino acids. V dropped 6 bases and J dropped 0 bases, with 11 bases sitting between them. CDR3 protein: CASRARGATNEKLFF. CDR3 DNA: TGTGCCAGCAGGGCTCGGGGGGCAACTAATGAAAAACTGTTTTTT.

This clonotype was found many times. The chain uses TRBV28 and TRBJ2-1; TRBD1 might be the D (6 bases). Germline-derived CDR1 and CDR2 are MDHEN and SYDVKM. This CDR3 has 12 residues. V lost 8 bases and J 9 bases, leaving 14 bases between the germline ends. CDR3 bases: TGTGCCAGCTGGGGTCAAGGGGGTGAGCAGTTCTTC. Translation: CASWGQGGEQFF.

The CDR3 loop is CASSPDRGQETQYF. Written as DNA, the CDR3 is TGTGCCAGCTCACCAGACAGGGGGCAAGAGACCCAGTACTTC. The V gene is TRBV18, the J gene TRBJ2-5; TRBD1 agrees at 9 bases. CDR3 length equals 14 residues. Germline CDR1 and CDR2: KGHSH and LQKENI. Trimming took 2 bases from V and 2 from J; bases not matched to a gene: 0.

This clonotype was recorded many times. This sequence joins TRBV2 and TRBJ2-3; no clear D. CDR3 size: 14 residues. Looked up from germline, CDR1 is SNHLY and CDR2 is FYNNEI. V was cut by 8 bases and J by 2 bases, with 14 bases left in between. The CDR3 nucleotides read TGTGCCAGCGACCTAGGACCGGTCACAGATACGCAGTATTTT. Translated, it gives CASDLGPVTDTQYF.

On this clonotype: A much bigger clone sits one base away, suggesting this may be a read error. This sequence joins TRBV29-1 and TRBJ2-2; D unresolved. From germline, CDR1 is SQVTM and CDR2 ANQGSEA. The length of the CDR3 is 12 residues. The V end was cut by 8 bases, the J end by 4 bases, with 11 bases between. The CDR3 protein is CSSEGRTGELFF. DNA for the CDR3: TGCAGCTCGGAAGGACGCACCGGGGAGCTGTTTTTT.

This chain links TRBV20-1 with TRBJ2-7; 7 bases align to TRBD2. Germline V gene data show CDR1 as DFQATT and CDR2 as SNEGSKA (reference sequence). This CDR3 is built from 14 residues. With V trimmed by 8 bases and J by 4 bases, 14 bases remained unmatched. The CDR3 coding sequence is TGCAGTTGCCCCGAACCGGGGGGTGCGTACGAGCAGTACTTC. Its translation is CSCPEPGGAYEQYF.

The chain employs TRBV6-1 and TRBJ1-3; TRBD1 agrees at 9 bases. Germline V gene lookup returns CDR1 MNHNS and CDR2 SASEGT. J lost 2 bases, V lost 5 bases, and 4 bases had no gene match. The CDR3 is 15 residues long. The DNA for the CDR3 is TGTGCCAGCAGTCGACAGGGGGGGACTGGAAACACCATATATTTT. It specifies CASSRQGGTGNTIYF.

This clonotype was detected many times. The genes are TRBV29-1 and TRBJ2-3; the D gene could be TRBD1 or TRBD2 (5 bases each). The length of the CDR3 is 15 residues. Germline values: CDR1 SQVTM, CDR2 ANQGSEA. V was shortened by 4 bases and J by 8 bases, with 22 bases between the two germline ends. This chain's CDR3 is CSVGGKEVIRGTQYF. The CDR3 DNA is TGCAGCGTTGGGGGGAAAGAAGTTATCCGTGGTACGCAGTATTTT.

This clonotype was picked up many times. The chain is built from TRBV12-3 or TRBV12-4 and TRBJ1-1; unclear D gene. The V and J ends lost 3 bases and 0 bases respectively, with 11 bases between them. This CDR3 comprises 15 residues. CDR3 sequence reads: CASSLYDNLNTEAFF. As DNA, the CDR3 is TGTGCCAGCAGTTTGTATGACAACCTGAACACTGAAGCTTTCTTT.

Only a few counts were recorded for this clonotype. In DNA, the CDR3 is TGTGCCAGCAGCCAAGAGGGACTTGCGAGAGCTTTCTTT. The encoded protein is CASSQEGLARAFF. This chain connects TRBV3-1 to TRBJ1-1, with D perhaps matching TRBD1 (5 bases). In germline, CDR1 is LGHDT, CDR2 YNNKEL (reference sequence). This CDR3 contains 13 residues. V was shortened by 0 bases and J by 10 bases, with 12 bases between the two germline ends.

The table lists this clonotype with many counts. V usage is TRBV2 and J usage is TRBJ1-2, with D tentatively TRBD1 (5 bases). The CDR3 totals 15 residues. V gave up 4 bases and J gave up 4 bases, with 16 bases separating them. Looked up from germline, CDR1 is SNHLY and CDR2 is FYNNEI. In nucleotides, the CDR3 is TGTGCCAGCAGTGGTAACATCGGGGACCTCTATGGCTACACCTTC. Protein sequence: CASSGNIGDLYGYTF.

This clonotype has a handful of counts. The chain is built from TRBV5-8 and TRBJ2-4, with 8 bases identical to TRBD1. The CDR3 spans 19 residues. Looked up from germline, CDR1 is SGHTS and CDR2 is YDEGEE. V was pared by 0 bases and J by 2 bases, with 13 bases of the junction left unmatched. CDR3 DNA sequence: TGTGCCAGCAGCTTGGTGGGGAGGACAGGGACCAGACCCAAAAACATTCAGTACTTC. Translation: CASSLVGRTGTRPKNIQYF.

The chain carries TRBV7-9 and TRBJ1-2; no clear D gene. V was clipped by 4 bases and J by 4 bases, with 13 bases between them. The CDR3 has 14 residues. The germline V gene has CDR1 SEHNR and CDR2 FQNEAQ (reference sequence). For the CDR3, the DNA is TGTGCCAGCAGCTCCCAGAAGGCCCTCTATGGCTACACCTTC. It encodes CASSSQKALYGYTF.

On this clonotype itself: A read error may be the cause here, since a much bigger clone is one base away. The V gene is TRBV7-2, the J gene TRBJ2-5, with 8 bases identical to TRBD2. Germline CDR1 reads SGHTA; CDR2 reads FQGNSA. J lost 5 bases, V lost 1 base, and 6 bases had no gene match. The length of the CDR3 is 15 residues. The CDR3 region is CASSLVLAVHETQYF. The CDR3 bases are TGTGCCAGCAGCTTAGTACTAGCGGTCCATGAGACCCAGTACTTC.

DNA of the CDR3: TGTGCCAGCAGCTGGGACAGCGCAGATACGCAGTATTTT. Its translation: CASSWDSADTQYF. V is TRBV7-8 and J is TRBJ2-3; 7 nucleotides match TRBD1. With 4 bases clipped from V and 4 bases from J, the junction kept 2 bases outside the gene matches. The germline CDR1 and CDR2 sequences are SGHVS and FQNEAQ. The CDR3 loop spans 13 amino acids.

Note on this clonotype: This may be a read error, as it is one base from a much larger clone. CDR3 in DNA: TGTGCCAGCGGCTCGGGACAGTTCACTAAACGGGCCATATATTTT. Its translation is CASGSGQFTKRAIYF. The chain is built from TRBV11-2 and TRBJ1-3; TRBD1 agrees at 7 bases. The CDR3 is 15 amino acids. Trimming cost V 8 bases and J 11 bases; bases outside gene matches: 18. The germline V gene has CDR1 SGHAT and CDR2 FQNNGV.

The chain employs TRBV11-3 and TRBJ2-7, with D perhaps matching TRBD1 or TRBD2 (5 bases each). This CDR3 has 15 amino acids. Trimming took 5 bases from V and 1 from J, leaving 15 bases between them. CDR1 and CDR2 from the germline V gene are SGHNT and YENEEA. DNA for the CDR3: TGTGCCAGCAGCCGAGTGGGGGAACGGTCCTACGAGCAGTACTTC. Its protein is CASSRVGERSYEQYF.

This clonotype was seen ten or more times. V gene TRBV6-1 combines with J gene TRBJ1-1, with D possibly matching TRBD1 (6 bases). The CDR3 consists of 15 residues. The ends were cut back, 7 bases at V and 0 bases at J, with 15 bases in the middle. Germline V gene sequence: CDR1 MNHNS, CDR2 SASEGT. The CDR3 region has the DNA TGTGCCAGCAATACCTACGGGGACATGAACACTGAAGCTTTCTTT. This encodes CASNTYGDMNTEAFF.

This clonotype has at least ten counts. The rearrangement joins TRBV28 to TRBJ1-5; 8 bases are a match to TRBD1. Germline assignment: CDR1 MDHEN and CDR2 SYDVKM. The J segment lost 2 bases and the V segment lost 4 bases, leaving 4 bases of the junction unmatched. CDR3 length: 15 amino acids. CDR3 residues: CASSSGQGGNQPQHF. In DNA form, the CDR3 reads TGTGCCAGCAGTTCCGGACAGGGCGGCAATCAGCCCCAGCATTTT.

The rearrangement joins TRBV6-1 to TRBJ2-5, with D unclear. CDR1 is MNHNS, CDR2 SASEGT, per germline. The CDR3 has 12 amino acids. V shed 2 bases and J shed 7 bases, with 8 bases lying between them. This CDR3 is CASSENGVTQYF. The CDR3 DNA reads as TGTGCCAGCAGTGAAAATGGGGTGACCCAGTACTTC.

This clonotype was observed at least ten times. The DNA for the CDR3 is TGTGCCAGCAGCCGATCAGGCTTCTCTGGAAACACCATATATTTT. Amino acid sequence: CASSRSGFSGNTIYF. This sequence joins TRBV28 and TRBJ1-3; D is ambiguous. Trimming took off 6 bases at V and 0 bases at J, with 12 bases between the two ends. The CDR3 is 15 amino acids. The germline CDR1 and CDR2 sequences are MDHEN and SYDVKM.

This clonotype appeared many times. The rearrangement uses TRBV2 and TRBJ2-7, with D perhaps TRBD2 (6 bases). This CDR3 is 14 amino acids long. The V end was cut by 4 bases, the J end by 6 bases, with 16 bases between. Germline V gives CDR1 SNHLY, CDR2 FYNNEI. The CDR3 DNA is TGTGCCAGCAGTGTTGACGGGAGTTTATTCGAGCAGTACTTC. Translated: CASSVDGSLFEQYF.

The table lists this clonotype with many counts. The CDR3 DNA is TGTGCCTCTAGGGACGGGGCCACTGAAGCTTTCTTT. Encoded protein: CASRDGATEAFF. The rearrangement joins TRBV6-1 to TRBJ1-1, with D maybe TRBD1 (5 bases). CDR3 length: 12 amino acids. Deletions cut 11 bases from V and 4 bases from J, with 14 bases between. CDR1 is MNHNS and CDR2 is SASEGT in the germline V gene.

The V and J genes are TRBV3-1 and TRBJ2-3; D gene ambiguous. V lost 4 bases and J 0 bases, leaving 11 bases between the germline ends. CDR3 length: 15 amino acids. Germline loops: CDR1 LGHDT, CDR2 YNNKEL (reference sequence). CDR3 DNA sequence: TGTGCCAGCAGCCCCTTGCGGCGGAGCACAGATACGCAGTATTTT. Translating it yields CASSPLRRSTDTQYF.

About this clonotype itself: The conserved final phenylalanine or tryptophan is absent from the CDR3, which likely points to a read error. The genes are TRBV6-1 and TRBJ1-5, with D possibly being TRBD1 (6 bases). The germline gives CDR1 MNHNS, CDR2 SASEGT. The CDR3 has 12 residues. Trimming pared 8 bases from V and 6 bases from J, leaving 11 bases between. The CDR3 DNA follows: TGTGCCAGCCCCAGGGGTTTTCAGCCCCAGCATTCT. Translation: CASPRGFQPQHS.

The gene calls are TRBV7-9 and TRBJ1-6; D is perhaps TRBD1 (6 bases). The CDR3 sequence is 14 residues long. Trimming took off 5 bases at V and 6 bases at J, with 11 bases between the two ends. Germline values: CDR1 SEHNR, CDR2 FQNEAQ (reference sequence). CDR3 sequence (DNA): TGTGCCAGCAGCGCCGGAGGGGGTAATTCACCCCTCCACTTT. This translates into CASSAGGGNSPLHF.

There are many counts of this clonotype. The rearrangement joins TRBV10-3 to TRBJ1-1; TRBD1 might be the D (5 bases). Trimming removed 8 bases at V and 12 bases at J, with 22 bases between. Germline V gives CDR1 ENHRY, CDR2 SYGVKD. The CDR3 contains 13 residues. The CDR3 here is CAILPGDGRSPFF. The CDR3, as DNA: TGTGCCATCCTGCCCGGGGACGGCAGATCACCTTTCTTT.

At least ten counts were recorded for this clonotype. The chain uses TRBV6-6 and TRBJ1-1; D unclear. Germline loops: CDR1 MNHNY, CDR2 SVGAGI (reference sequence). The V end lost 0 bases, the J end lost 0 bases, and 5 bases lay between the germline ends. The CDR3 sequence is 14 residues long. CDR3 protein: CASSYSSMNTEAFF. For the CDR3, the DNA is TGTGCCAGCAGTTACTCCAGTATGAACACTGAAGCTTTCTTT.

This clonotype was detected many times. The rearrangement links TRBV11-2 to TRBJ1-2, with 7 bases identical to TRBD1. The CDR3 consists of 15 residues. Germline CDR1 and CDR2: SGHAT and FQNNGV. V was clipped by 1 base and J by 2 bases; unmatched bases: 4. The CDR3 DNA follows: TGTGCCAGCAGCTTAGCAGGGGGTGGAAACTATGGCTACACCTTC. As protein: CASSLAGGGNYGYTF.